The next 19 T cell receptor beta chains were all read from a single sample in a study of blood T cell repertoires in COVID-19. Generated by immunoSEQ multiplex PCR, the TCRdb table keeps only in-frame clones and is missing some. The sample lists around 170,000 clones, roughly nine tenths occurring once. The sequenced sample consisted of peripheral blood. These receptors all stem from a man in his fifties or sixties with acute or convalescent COVID-19.

The V and J genes are TRBV3-1 (or the pseudogene TRBV3-2) and TRBJ1-4; no reliable D call. The CDR3 contains 14 residues. Between the trimmed V and J ends, which lost 5 bases and 4 bases, there was a span of 11 bases. CDR1 is LGHDT and CDR2 is YNNKEL in the germline V gene (reference sequence). CDR3 sequence: CASSLRGINEKLFF. The CDR3 DNA follows: TGTGCCAGCAGCTTGAGAGGAATTAATGAAAAACTGTTTTTT.

The J gene is TRBJ2-7, the V gene TRBV5-1; the match to TRBD1 covers 7 bases. V lost 0 bases to trimming and J lost 6 bases; unmatched junction nucleotides: 9. The CDR3 length is 15 residues. CDR1 is SGHRS and CDR2 is YFSETQ in the germline V gene. The CDR3 nucleotides read TGCGCCAGCAGCTTGGCCTCTGGGACAGCCGGCGAGCAGTACGTC. The encoded protein is CASSLASGTAGEQYV.

This chain links TRBV4-3 with TRBJ1-3; 7 bases are shared with TRBD1. V was pared by 2 bases and J by 3 bases, with 4 bases of the junction left unmatched. Germline V CDR1 and CDR2: LGHNA, YSLEER. The CDR3 is made up of 15 amino acids. This CDR3 is CASSQTYRGGNTIYF. DNA for the CDR3: TGCGCCAGCAGCCAAACCTACAGGGGTGGAAACACCATATATTTT.

The chain couples TRBV24-1 to TRBJ1-5, with a tentative D call TRBD1 (6 bases). The CDR3 loop spans 15 amino acids. Germline values: CDR1 KGHDR, CDR2 SFDVKD. V was shortened by 3 bases and J by 3 bases, with 11 bases between the two germline ends. The CDR3 sequence is CATSDPGDINQPQHF. Written as DNA, the CDR3 is TGTGCCACCAGTGATCCTGGGGACATCAATCAGCCCCAGCATTTT.

V and J are TRBV11-3 and TRBJ2-7, with D possibly TRBD2 on 5 matching bases. There are 15 residues in the CDR3. Germline CDR1 is SGHNT and CDR2 is YENEEA. Deletions cut 6 bases from V and 0 bases from J, with 15 bases between. The CDR3 protein is CASSFRGPSSYEQYF. For the CDR3, the DNA is TGTGCCAGCAGTTTTCGCGGGCCGAGCTCCTACGAGCAGTACTTC.

The chain employs TRBV9 and TRBJ1-5; TRBD1 matches at 7 bases. The V segment lost 0 bases and the J segment 7 bases; nucleotides outside the gene matches: 4. The CDR3 is 14 amino acids. Germline CDR1 is SGDLS and CDR2 is YYNGEE. CDR3 region: CASSVDGGGQPQHF. The CDR3 nucleotides read TGTGCCAGCAGCGTAGATGGAGGGGGCCAGCCCCAGCATTTT.

The chain has TRBV18 and TRBJ1-2; 8 nucleotides align to TRBD1. This CDR3 contains 13 residues. V lost 6 bases, J lost 7 bases, and 7 bases stayed unmatched. Germline V gene data show CDR1 as KGHSH and CDR2 as LQKENI. CDR3 nucleotide sequence: TGTGCCAGCTCCCAGGACAGGGACGCTGGCTACACCTTC. Encoded protein: CASSQDRDAGYTF.

V gene TRBV30 combines with J gene TRBJ1-1, with D tentatively TRBD1 (6 bases). CDR3 size: 14 residues. V was trimmed by 3 bases and J by 3 bases, leaving 14 bases between them. Germline CDR1 and CDR2: GTSNPN and SVGIG (reference sequence). Here the CDR3 DNA reads TGTGCCTGGAGCGCCCGAAACAGGGACACTGAAGCTTTCTTT. It codes for CAWSARNRDTEAFF. Variable domain in full (rest from reference TRBV30 and TRBJ1-1): SQTIHQWPATLVQPVGSPLSLECTVEGTSNPNLYWYRQAAGRGLQLLFYSVGIGQISSEVPQNLSASRPQDRQFILSSKKLLLSDSGFYLCAWSARNRDTEAFFGQGTRLTVV.

The V and J genes are TRBV25-1 and TRBJ1-2; D ambiguous. CDR3 length: 14 residues. V lost 1 base and J 4 bases, leaving 10 bases between the germline ends. Germline V gives CDR1 MGHDK, CDR2 SYGVNS. CDR3 nucleotides: TGTGCCAGCAGTGAATCGGCGGCAGTCTATGGCTACACCTTC. It yields the protein CASSESAAVYGYTF.

The CDR3 loop is CASSQDPTGTMNTGELFF. The CDR3 DNA reads as TGCGCCAGCAGCCAAGATCCCACAGGGACAATGAACACCGGGGAGCTGTTTTTT. The chain uses TRBV4-1 and TRBJ2-2; weak D call: TRBD1 (6 bases). Deletions cut 0 bases from V and 1 base from J, with 15 bases between. From germline, CDR1 is MGHRA and CDR2 YSYEKL. There are 18 residues in the CDR3.

The rearrangement joins TRBV6-5 to TRBJ1-2; TRBD1 agrees at 7 bases. The ends lost 5 bases at V and 7 bases at J; junction bases unmatched: 7. CDR1 is MNHEY, CDR2 SVGAGI, per germline. The CDR3 is 13 residues long. In nucleotides, the CDR3 is TGTGCCAGCAGTCCTAGGGGGCTACGTGGCTACACCTTC. Protein sequence: CASSPRGLRGYTF.

The J gene is TRBJ2-1, the V gene TRBV6-1, with 11 bases matching TRBD1. Trimming cost V 4 bases and J 9 bases; bases outside gene matches: 11. CDR1 is MNHNS and CDR2 is SASEGT in the germline V gene. The CDR3 has 16 amino acids. For the CDR3, the DNA is TGTGCCAGCAGTGCGAGAGGACAGGGGGCCTCTGGTGAGCAGTTCTTC. It specifies CASSARGQGASGEQFF.

J is TRBJ2-2 and V is TRBV7-9; TRBD1 matches 7 bases. Germline V gene lookup returns CDR1 SEHNR and CDR2 FQNEAQ (reference sequence). The CDR3 loop spans 16 amino acids. V was pared by 3 bases and J by 4 bases, with 8 bases of the junction left unmatched. CDR3 amino acids: CASSFLGGASTGELFF. The CDR3 bases are TGTGCCAGCAGCTTTTTAGGGGGCGCGTCCACCGGGGAGCTGTTTTTT.

The rearrangement uses TRBV6-6 and TRBJ2-3; a possible D gene is TRBD2 (6 bases). The ends were cut back, 6 bases at V and 1 base at J, with 11 bases in the middle. Germline loops: CDR1 MNHNY, CDR2 SVGAGI (reference sequence). The CDR3 consists of 14 residues. CDR3 loop: CASRLWGGTDTQYF. The DNA of the CDR3 is TGTGCCAGCAGACTTTGGGGGGGCACAGATACGCAGTATTTT.

Remarks on this clone: One junction end does not reproduce the germline sequence, and a read error may be involved. The chain employs TRBV7-9 and TRBJ1-2; D may be TRBD1 (6 bases). CDR1 is SEHNR and CDR2 is FQNEAQ in the germline V gene (reference sequence). This CDR3 comprises 12 residues. CDR3 sequence (DNA): TGTGCCAGCAGCTCATACAGGGAGTTCCCGCCTTTC. Translating it yields CASSSYREFPPF. Together with reference TRBV7-9 and TRBJ1-2, the CDR3 gives the full variable domain: DTGVSQNPRHKITKRGQNVTFRCDPISEHNRLYWYRQTLGQGPEFLTYFQNEAQLEKSRLLSDRFSAERPKGSFSTLEIQRTEQGDSAMYLCASSSYREFPPFGSGTRLTVV.

This sequence joins TRBV10-1 and TRBJ1-1; a weak D match, TRBD1 (6 bases). This CDR3 spans 15 amino acids. The V end lost 3 bases, the J end lost 5 bases, and 16 bases lay between the germline ends. Germline CDR1 reads WNHNN; CDR2 reads SYGVQD (reference sequence). The CDR3 loop is CASSDMKGVGTEAFF. The CDR3 bases are TGCGCCAGCAGTGATATGAAGGGGGTCGGTACTGAAGCTTTCTTT.

This clone was counted between two and nine times. The chain employs TRBV11-2 and TRBJ2-5; D is possibly TRBD2 (7 bases). Germline V gene data show CDR1 as SGHAT and CDR2 as FQNNGV. The CDR3 has 13 residues. Trimming pared 7 bases from V and 5 bases from J, leaving 14 bases between. CDR3: CASTGEGFETQYF. CDR3 in DNA: TGTGCCAGCACAGGGGAGGGTTTTGAGACCCAGTACTTC.

The chain carries TRBV3-1 (or the pseudogene TRBV3-2) and TRBJ2-7, with 10 nucleotides matching TRBD1. CDR3 length: 16 residues. After removal of 3 bases from V and 5 bases from J, the junction contained 10 bases not matched to a gene. CDR1 LGHDT and CDR2 YNNKEL come from the germline V gene (reference sequence). CDR3: CASSQTGTGADHEQYF. In DNA form, the CDR3 reads TGTGCCAGCAGCCAGACCGGGACAGGGGCTGATCACGAGCAGTACTTC.

The J gene is TRBJ1-1, the V gene TRBV12-5; 8 nucleotides line up with TRBD1. The CDR3 runs 16 residues. Germline V gives CDR1 LGHNT, CDR2 FRNRAP. V gave up 5 bases and J gave up 7 bases; unmatched junction bases: 15. In DNA, the CDR3 is TGTGCTAGTGGTCCAAGGACAGGGTTCGTTCTTAGTGAAGCTTTCTTT. Translated, it gives CASGPRTGFVLSEAFF.